Sequencing of this T cell receptor beta chain was carried out in a study of blood T cell repertoires in COVID-19. This CDR3 has 17 residues. CDR1 MGHRA and CDR2 YSYEKL come from the germline V gene. V was clipped by 2 bases and J by 1 base; unmatched bases: 9. Assay used: immunoSEQ multiplex PCR; TCRdb lists only in-frame clones, some missing. The table lists 40,000 to 45,000 clones, just over 90% of them singletons. What was sequenced was peripheral blood. The rearrangement joins TRBV4-1 to TRBJ1-1; TRBD1 aligns across 8 bases. This clonotype was sampled from a man aged 50-60 years with COVID-19, enrolled during active disease. As DNA, the CDR3 is TGCGCCAGCAGCCAAAAAACCCCCGGGACAGGGAACACTGAAGCTTTCTTT. Protein: CASSQKTPGTGNTEAFF.